The next 30 T cell receptor beta chains were all read from a single sample in a study of breast tumors, draining lymph nodes, adjacent tissues (dated by TCRdb to the mid-2010s). The lymph node samples were taken from the axillary draining lymph nodes of breast cancer patients. Receptor libraries were prepared by multiplex PCR. Sequenced on an Illumina HiSeq 2000. Through fastp at Q25 and MiXCR, TCRdb rebuilt clones from the public reads, retaining in-frame beta chains. Rows are unified per CDR3 protein, each entry keeping the most common DNA and genes. The sample table holds roughly 130,000 distinct CDR3 sequences, of which 15% to 20% were seen once. The ten largest clones capture less than 4.5% of the sample. The sequenced sample was axillary lymph node tissue. These TCRs come from a female donor with breast cancer. Some clones in this sample may be carry-over from other donors' samples.

The table lists this clonotype with many counts. This chain joins TRBV9 and TRBJ2-5; 9 bases align to TRBD2. V shed 4 bases, J shed 5 bases, and the junction held 9 bases outside the gene matches. The CDR3 runs 15 residues. In germline, CDR1 is SGDLS, CDR2 YYNGEE. Here the CDR3 reads CASSLTAGGAETQYF. Written as DNA, the CDR3 is TGTGCCAGCAGCCTTACTGCGGGGGGGGCGGAGACCCAGTACTTC. The full variable domain, completed using reference TRBV9 and TRBJ2-5, is DSGVTQTPKHLITATGQRVTLRCSPRSGDLSVYWYQQSLDQGLQFLIQYYNGEERAKGNILERFSAQQFPDLHSELNLSSLELGDSALYFCASSLTAGGAETQYFGPGTRLLVL.

This clonotype showed up many times. The rearrangement uses TRBV12-3 or TRBV12-4 and TRBJ2-5; TRBD2 matches 9 bases. V lost 4 bases to trimming and J lost 1 base; unmatched junction nucleotides: 10. This CDR3 is 17 amino acids long. CDR3 sequence reads: CASSSLAGENSQETQYF. The CDR3 DNA follows: TGTGCCAGCAGTTCATTAGCGGGGGAAAACTCCCAAGAGACCCAGTACTTC.

This clonotype was detected many times. This rearrangement joins TRBV29-1 to TRBJ1-2, with 7 bases lining up with TRBD1. Germline values: CDR1 SQVTM, CDR2 ANQGSEA. With 6 bases clipped from V and 4 bases from J, the junction kept 5 bases outside the gene matches. The CDR3 is made up of 12 amino acids. The CDR3 region is CSVTDRTYGYTF. CDR3 sequence (DNA): TGCAGCGTCACGGACAGGACCTATGGCTACACCTTC. Drawing the rest from reference TRBV29-1 and TRBJ1-2, the complete variable domain is SAVISQKPSRDICQRGTSLTIQCQVDSQVTMMFWYRQQPGQSLTLIATANQGSEATYESGFVIDKFPISRPNLTFSTLTVSNMSPEDSSIYLCSVTDRTYGYTFGSGTRLTVV.

This clonotype showed up many times. The rearrangement joins TRBV6-1 to TRBJ1-5, with D possibly matching TRBD1 (6 bases). The CDR3 is 17 amino acids. Looked up from germline, CDR1 is MNHNS and CDR2 is SASEGT. Trimming removed 4 bases from V and 0 bases from J, with 16 bases in between. The CDR3 coding sequence is TGTGCCAGCAGTGTTAAACAGGGCCTTTATAGCAATCAGCCCCAGCATTTT. Its protein product is CASSVKQGLYSNQPQHF.

The rearrangement uses TRBV20-1 and TRBJ1-1; D perhaps matches TRBD1 (6 bases). The CDR3 sequence is 13 residues long. Germline V lookup: CDR1 DFQATT, CDR2 SNEGSKA (reference sequence). The V and J ends lost 4 bases and 4 bases respectively, with 13 bases between them. This chain's CDR3 is CSAITYRATEAFF. In DNA, the CDR3 is TGCAGTGCTATAACTTACAGGGCCACTGAAGCTTTCTTT.

Ten or more counts support this clonotype. The V gene is TRBV5-1, the J gene TRBJ1-2; 8 positions agree with TRBD1. The J segment lost 8 bases and the V segment lost 2 bases, leaving 11 bases of the junction unmatched. Germline assignment: CDR1 SGHRS and CDR2 YFSETQ. The CDR3 is 15 residues long. The CDR3 sequence is CASSFVDRGSDGYTF. The CDR3 region has the DNA TGCGCCAGCAGCTTCGTCGACAGGGGCTCCGACGGCTACACCTTC.

Ten or more counts support this clonotype. The V and J genes are TRBV14 and TRBJ1-2, with a weak D call TRBD1 (5 bases). V was shortened by 1 base and J by 5 bases, with 11 bases between the two germline ends. The CDR3 covers 14 residues. CDR1 is SGHDN, CDR2 FVKESK, per germline. The CDR3 DNA reads as TGTGCCAGCAGCCAAGTAGGGGACGGTTATGGCTACACCTTC. It is translated as CASSQVGDGYGYTF.

This clonotype was picked up a small number of times. This chain uses TRBV25-1 with TRBJ2-6, with D hard to call. This CDR3 comprises 16 residues. With 4 bases removed from V and 0 bases from J, the gap between germline ends came to 10 bases. From germline, CDR1 is MGHDK and CDR2 SYGVNS. The CDR3 loop reads CASSGGPYSGANVLTF. The CDR3 bases are TGTGCCAGCAGTGGAGGACCCTACTCTGGGGCCAACGTCCTGACTTTC.

This clonotype was picked up many times. The CDR3 protein is CASSQDSGGYGYTF. CDR3 bases: TGTGCCAGCAGCCAAGATTCTGGGGGTTATGGCTACACCTTC. V and J are TRBV4-2 and TRBJ1-2; tentative D call: TRBD1 (5 bases). CDR1 and CDR2 from the germline V gene are LGHNA and YNFKEQ. The CDR3 is 14 residues long. V lost 0 bases and J lost 5, with 10 bases in between.

This clonotype occurred many times. V is TRBV7-6 and J is TRBJ2-1; TRBD2 matches at 10 bases. Germline V gene sequence: CDR1 SGHVS, CDR2 FNYEAQ. V dropped 2 bases and J dropped 3; count of bases not matched to a gene: 7. The CDR3 consists of 17 residues. CDR3 in amino acids: CASSLWPSGSNYNEQFF. Written as DNA, the CDR3 is TGTGCCAGCAGCTTATGGCCTAGCGGGAGCAACTACAATGAGCAGTTCTTC.

This clonotype was counted at least ten times. The chain combines TRBV28 with TRBJ1-2, with D tentatively TRBD1 (5 bases). Per germline, CDR1 MDHEN and CDR2 SYDVKM. The length of the CDR3 is 14 residues. Trimming took off 6 bases at V and 2 bases at J, with 13 bases between the two ends. DNA of the CDR3: TGTGCCAGCAGGAAAGGACACGGAAACTATGGCTACACCTTC. Amino acids: CASRKGHGNYGYTF.

With regard to this clonotype: At one end, the junction sequence differs from germline, possibly due to a read error. The chain combines TRBV27 with TRBJ1-3, with D unclear. Germline V gene sequence: CDR1 MNHEY, CDR2 SMNVEV (reference sequence). CDR3 length equals 13 residues. In DNA, the CDR3 is TGTGCCAGCAGTGCCGTGAGAGGAAACATCATATATTTT. Amino acids: CASSAVRGNIIYF.

This clonotype was observed many times. This chain joins TRBV5-5 and TRBJ2-1; maybe TRBD2 (5 bases). The CDR3 length is 16 residues. Per the germline V gene, CDR1 is SGHKS and CDR2 is YYEKEE (reference sequence). The V end was cut by 2 bases, the J end by 3 bases, with 15 bases between. The CDR3 nucleotides read TGTGCCAGCAGCTTAGGTCTGACTACTGGCTACAATGAGCAGTTCTTC. This codes for CASSLGLTTGYNEQFF.

This clonotype was observed many times. J is TRBJ1-4 and V is TRBV5-1; D not resolved. The CDR3 totals 12 residues. V shed 4 bases and J shed 12 bases, with 13 bases lying between them. Germline V CDR1 and CDR2: SGHRS, YFSETQ. This chain's CDR3 is CASSHNEEELFF. The CDR3 DNA reads TGCGCCAGCAGCCATAACGAGGAGGAACTGTTTTTT.

This clonotype has at least ten counts. This chain joins TRBV5-1 and TRBJ2-7; D is possibly TRBD1 (6 bases). Trimming removed 0 bases at V and 5 bases at J, with 6 bases between. The V gene's germline CDR1 is SGHRS and CDR2 YFSETQ. The CDR3 sequence is 12 residues long. CDR3 DNA sequence: TGCGCCAGCAGCTTGGACAGGGACGAGCAGTACTTC. Its translation is CASSLDRDEQYF.

A note on this clonotype: This sequence may be a read error, since a much larger clone differs from it by one base. Here the CDR3 omits its conserved ending phenylalanine or tryptophan, so a read error is the likely source. The V and J genes are TRBV6-1 and TRBJ1-2; no reliable D call. The germline CDR1 and CDR2 sequences are MNHNS and SASEGT. The length of the CDR3 is 14 residues. The ends were cut back, 0 bases at V and 4 bases at J, with 9 bases in the middle. The CDR3: CASSEAHRLYGYTL. The CDR3 DNA sequence: TGTGCCAGCAGTGAAGCGCATAGACTCTATGGCTACACCCTC.

This clonotype was picked up many times. The chain joins TRBV10-3 to TRBJ2-3; TRBD2 matches 11 bases. The CDR3 has 15 residues. The germline gives CDR1 ENHRY, CDR2 SYGVKD. Germline trimming cut 4 bases from V and 8 bases from J; bases unmatched to any gene: 8. The CDR3 here is CAISVGSGGASTQYF. The CDR3 DNA sequence: TGTGCCATCAGTGTAGGTAGCGGGGGGGCAAGTACGCAGTATTTT.

This clonotype was seen at least ten times. V and J are TRBV5-1 and TRBJ1-5; perhaps TRBD1 as D (5 bases). Germline-derived CDR1 and CDR2 are SGHRS and YFSETQ. The CDR3 runs 15 residues. Trimming took off 1 base at V and 1 base at J, with 9 bases between the two ends. CDR3 residues: CASSLQGLSNQPQHF. CDR3 in DNA: TGCGCCAGCAGCTTGCAGGGTTTGAGCAATCAGCCCCAGCATTTT.

This clonotype was counted many times. The rearrangement uses TRBV27 and TRBJ1-5; D unresolved. Trimming shortened V by 6 bases and J by 7 bases, and 10 bases separated the two germline ends. The length of the CDR3 is 12 residues. In germline, CDR1 is MNHEY, CDR2 SMNVEV (reference sequence). CDR3 bases: TGTGCCAGCAGCCTCCCGGGACAGCCCCAGCATTTT. This translates into CASSLPGQPQHF.

There are a few counts of this clonotype. Since a much larger clone is just one base distant, this may be a read error. The V gene is TRBV18, the J gene TRBJ2-5, with D tentatively TRBD2 (7 bases). From germline, CDR1 is KGHSH and CDR2 LQKENI. This CDR3 contains 14 residues. V was shortened by 4 bases and J by 5 bases, with 14 bases between the two germline ends. The CDR3 sequence: CASSRPGGQETQYF. In nucleotides, the CDR3 is TGTGCCAGCTCACGCCCCGGGGGGCAGGAGACCCAGTACTTC. Full variable domain (rest looked up from reference TRBV18 and TRBJ2-5): NAGVMQNPRHLVRRRGQEARLRCSPMKGHSHVYWYRQLPEEGLKFMVYLQKENIIDESGMPKERFSAEFPKEGPSILRIQQVVRGDSAAYFCASSRPGGQETQYFGPGTRLLVL.

This clonotype turned up a few times. This could be a read error, since a much larger clone is one nucleotide away. The chain links TRBV6-5 to TRBJ1-6; 7 nucleotides line up with TRBD1. This CDR3 contains 14 residues. Per the germline V gene, CDR1 is MNHEY and CDR2 is SVGAGI. The CDR3 sequence: CACRGTGVYSPLHF. DNA for the CDR3: TGTGCCTGCAGAGGTACAGGGGTATATTCACCCCTCCACTTT.

At least ten counts were recorded for this clonotype. The rearrangement joins TRBV24-1 to TRBJ2-1, with no clear D. Germline loops: CDR1 KGHDR, CDR2 SFDVKD. This CDR3 is 16 amino acids long. The V end lost 4 bases, the J end lost 0 bases, and 12 bases lay between the germline ends. In DNA form, the CDR3 reads TGTGCCACCAGTGACCTTGACACGAGCTCCTACAATGAGCAGTTCTTC. It specifies CATSDLDTSSYNEQFF.

Of note for this clonotype: This may stem from a read error, because a much larger clone lies one nucleotide away. The gene calls are TRBV5-1 and TRBJ2-5, with 11 bases fitting TRBD1. With 0 bases clipped from V and 4 bases from J, the junction kept 8 bases outside the gene matches. CDR1 and CDR2 from the germline V gene are SGHRS and YFSETQ. The CDR3 consists of 17 residues. The CDR3 bases are TGCGCCAGCAGCTTGGCGGTAGGGACAGGGGGTCGAGAGACCCAGTACTTC. Translated: CASSLAVGTGGRETQYF.

In its sample, this clonotype was seen many times. The V and J genes are TRBV6-5 and TRBJ2-3; D gene uncertain. Trimming removed 2 bases at V and 2 bases at J, with 8 bases between. The CDR3 is made up of 14 amino acids. Germline CDR1 and CDR2: MNHEY and SVGAGI. This CDR3 is CASSYGYTTDTQYF. In nucleotides, the CDR3 is TGTGCCAGCAGTTACGGGTACACCACAGATACGCAGTATTTT.

This clonotype was observed at least ten times. This rearrangement joins TRBV15 to TRBJ2-7; a weak D match, TRBD1 (6 bases). Per germline, CDR1 LNHNV and CDR2 YYDKDF (reference sequence). Between the trimmed V and J ends, which lost 0 bases and 0 bases, there was a span of 9 bases. The CDR3 runs 15 residues. The CDR3 nucleotides are TGTGCCACCAGCAGAGAAGGGGGAAGCTCCTACGAGCAGTACTTC. As protein: CATSREGGSSYEQYF.

Details on this clonotype: At one of its ends the junction is not consistent with the germline gene, which may arise from a read error. The chain has TRBV7-2 and TRBJ1-4; no clear D gene. The CDR3 length is 16 residues. The germline gives CDR1 SGHTA, CDR2 FQGNSA. The CDR3 here is CAGSPHSGRVDENLFF. DNA for the CDR3: TGTGCCGGCAGCCCCCACTCGGGGAGGGTGGATGAAAACCTGTTTTTT.

Ten or more counts support this clonotype. In DNA form, the CDR3 reads TGTGCCAGCAGCTCATTAGGGGGCAACACCGGGGAGCTGTTTTTT. This encodes CASSSLGGNTGELFF. The V gene is TRBV7-9, the J gene TRBJ2-2; 7 bases are a match to TRBD1. Per the germline V gene, CDR1 is SEHNR and CDR2 is FQNEAQ (reference sequence). This CDR3 region has 15 residues. V shed 4 bases and J 2 bases; nucleotides not matched to a gene: 4.

This clonotype was seen more than once but under ten times. The chain is built from TRBV27 and TRBJ1-5; 8 positions match TRBD1. Germline lookup yields CDR1 MNHEY and CDR2 SMNVEV (reference sequence). The junction had 9 bases not matched to a gene; V was cut back by 4 bases and J by 7 bases. CDR3 length: 15 amino acids. CDR3 amino acids: CASSSQGAQGQPQHF. CDR3 coding DNA: TGTGCCAGCAGTTCTCAGGGGGCGCAGGGCCAGCCCCAGCATTTT.

This clonotype was recorded at least ten times. The chain joins TRBV7-9 to TRBJ1-5; 7 bases line up with TRBD1. Per germline, CDR1 SEHNR and CDR2 FQNEAQ (reference sequence). This CDR3 is 14 amino acids long. V lost 4 bases, J lost 2 bases, and 2 bases stayed unmatched. The CDR3 DNA is TGTGCCAGCAGCTACGGACAGGGCAATCAGCCCCAGCATTTT. Translation gives CASSYGQGNQPQHF.

In its sample, this clonotype was seen many times. The chain uses TRBV5-8 and TRBJ2-1; maybe TRBD2 (6 bases). CDR3 length equals 15 residues. Trimming pared 3 bases from V and 8 bases from J, leaving 18 bases between. Germline CDR1 is SGHTS and CDR2 is YDEGEE. Here the CDR3 reads CASSSSRTNRDEQFF. CDR3 DNA: TGTGCCAGCAGCTCCTCACGGACTAATCGCGATGAGCAGTTCTTC.